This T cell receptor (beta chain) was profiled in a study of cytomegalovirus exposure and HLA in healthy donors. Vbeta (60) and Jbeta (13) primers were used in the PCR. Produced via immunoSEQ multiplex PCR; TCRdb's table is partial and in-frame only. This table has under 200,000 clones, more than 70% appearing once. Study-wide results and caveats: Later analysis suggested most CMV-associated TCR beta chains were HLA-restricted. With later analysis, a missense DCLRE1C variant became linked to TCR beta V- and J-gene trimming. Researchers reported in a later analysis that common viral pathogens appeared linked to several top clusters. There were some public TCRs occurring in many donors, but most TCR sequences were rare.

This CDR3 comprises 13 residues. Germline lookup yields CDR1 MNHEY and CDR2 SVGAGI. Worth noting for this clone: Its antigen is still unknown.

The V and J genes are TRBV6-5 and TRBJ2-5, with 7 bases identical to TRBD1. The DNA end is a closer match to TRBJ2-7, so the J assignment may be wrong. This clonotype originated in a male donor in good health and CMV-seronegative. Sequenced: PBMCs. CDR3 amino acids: CASSYDRVDEQYF. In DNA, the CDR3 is TGTGCCAGCAGTTATGACAGGGTCGACGAGCAGTACTTC.